The 25 T cell receptor beta chains presented below share a single source sample, sequenced in a study of beta chain features in type 1 diabetes. The investigators reverse transcribed all of the isolated RNA, so they sequenced expressed TCRB transcripts. Repertoires were generated with immunoSEQ multiplex PCR, while TCRdb's copy carries only in-frame clones and drops some. The profile shows a few hundred thousand clones, about a sixth of them singletons. Study-wide results and limits: All four CD4+ subsets of Type 1 diabetes patients contained TCRB CDR3s that were moderately but significantly shorter.

These receptors' antigens are unknown. Specimen: naive CD4+ T cells from blood. Receptors were obtained from a man aged 30 to 45 with type 1 diabetes.

This chain joins TRBV2 and TRBJ1-1, with a tentative D call TRBD1 (5 bases). Trimming cost V 7 bases and J 4 bases, with 13 bases left between them. The CDR3 is 13 residues long. Germline V gene lookup returns CDR1 SNHLY and CDR2 FYNNEI. The CDR3 here is CASTLEGITEAFF. The CDR3 bases are TGTGCCAGCACCCTCGAGGGGATCACTGAAGCTTTCTTT. The complete variable domain, with remaining parts taken from reference TRBV2 and TRBJ1-1, reads EPEVTQTPSHQVTQMGQEVILRCVPISNHLYFYWYRQILGQKVEFLVSFYNNEISEKSEIFDDQFSVERPDGSNFTLKIRSTKLEDSAMYFCASTLEGITEAFFGQGTRLTVV.

This CDR3 reads CAWSRFVVTLSTDTQYF. The CDR3 DNA is TGTGCCTGGAGTCGTTTTGTCGTTACATTAAGCACAGATACGCAGTATTTT. The V gene is TRBV30, the J gene TRBJ2-3; no reliable D call. The length of the CDR3 is 17 residues. Germline-derived CDR1 and CDR2 are GTSNPN and SVGIG (reference sequence). Trimming removed 2 bases from V and 0 bases from J, with 18 bases in between. The whole variable domain, filled in from reference TRBV30 and TRBJ2-3, reads SQTIHQWPATLVQPVGSPLSLECTVEGTSNPNLYWYRQAAGRGLQLLFYSVGIGQISSEVPQNLSASRPQDRQFILSSKKLLLSDSGFYLCAWSRFVVTLSTDTQYFGPGTRLTVL.

J is TRBJ2-3 and V is TRBV9; D ambiguous. V lost 0 bases to trimming and J lost 4 bases, with 15 bases between them. Per the germline V gene, CDR1 is SGDLS and CDR2 is YYNGEE. The CDR3 is made up of 16 amino acids. CDR3 in DNA: TGTGCCAGCAGCGTAGGCGCGGCCTCCCCCCCAGATACGCAGTATTTT. It specifies CASSVGAASPPDTQYF.

Only a few counts were recorded for this clone. This chain uses TRBV6-5 with TRBJ1-5; perhaps TRBD1 as D (5 bases). V lost 6 bases and J 4 bases, leaving 13 bases between the germline ends. CDR3 length: 14 amino acids. Germline CDR1 is MNHEY and CDR2 is SVGAGI. The CDR3 sequence is CASSRDLGNQPQHF. Written as DNA, the CDR3 is TGTGCCAGCAGCCGGGACCTGGGGAATCAGCCCCAGCATTTT.

This clone has just a few counts. The chain links TRBV18 to TRBJ2-2; 7 bases align to TRBD2. The V gene end was trimmed by 0 bases and the J gene end by 6 bases; junction bases not matched to a gene: 4. This CDR3 is built from 15 residues. Germline V gives CDR1 KGHSH, CDR2 LQKENI. Here the CDR3 DNA reads TGTGCCAGCTCACCACCTAGCGGGCCAGCCGGGGAGCTGTTTTTT. It codes for CASSPPSGPAGELFF. The variable domain in full, completed from reference TRBV18 and TRBJ2-2, reads NAGVMQNPRHLVRRRGQEARLRCSPMKGHSHVYWYRQLPEEGLKFMVYLQKENIIDESGMPKERFSAEFPKEGPSILRIQQVVRGDSAAYFCASSPPSGPAGELFFGEGSRLTVL.

The rearrangement joins TRBV18 to TRBJ2-1; 9 nucleotides align to TRBD1. This CDR3 has 15 amino acids. The V and J ends lost 5 bases and 2 bases, in that order; junction bases with no gene match: 4. The germline V gene has CDR1 KGHSH and CDR2 LQKENI. The CDR3 protein is CASSTGQGTYNEQFF. The CDR3 DNA sequence: TGTGCCAGCTCAACGGGACAGGGAACCTACAATGAGCAGTTCTTC.

In its sample, this clone was seen a few times. This chain joins TRBV9 and TRBJ2-1, with TRBD1 matching over 8 bases. V lost 3 bases to trimming and J lost 8 bases; unmatched junction nucleotides: 10. The CDR3 has 15 residues. Germline V gives CDR1 SGDLS, CDR2 YYNGEE. The DNA of the CDR3 is TGTGCCAGCAGCGATAAGGACAGGGCCTGGGATGAGCAGTTCTTC. Amino acid sequence: CASSDKDRAWDEQFF. The full variable domain, its missing parts supplied by reference TRBV9 and TRBJ2-1, is DSGVTQTPKHLITATGQRVTLRCSPRSGDLSVYWYQQSLDQGLQFLIQYYNGEERAKGNILERFSAQQFPDLHSELNLSSLELGDSALYFCASSDKDRAWDEQFFGPGTRLTVL.

The chain uses TRBV9 and TRBJ2-7; TRBD1 matches 7 bases. The CDR3 loop spans 13 amino acids. The junction had 4 bases not matched to a gene; V was cut back by 1 base and J by 6 bases. Per the germline V gene, CDR1 is SGDLS and CDR2 is YYNGEE. CDR3 sequence: CASSVTTGAEQYF. The DNA of the CDR3 is TGTGCCAGCAGCGTAACCACAGGGGCCGAGCAGTACTTC.

The CDR3 sequence: CASSLTGQAYEQYF. CDR3 DNA sequence: TGCGCCAGCAGCCTAACGGGACAGGCCTACGAGCAGTACTTC. The chain joins TRBV4-1 to TRBJ2-7; 8 bases line up with TRBD1. This CDR3 region has 14 residues. Germline V gene data show CDR1 as MGHRA and CDR2 as YSYEKL. The V segment lost 4 bases and the J segment 2 bases; nucleotides outside the gene matches: 4.

The rearrangement uses TRBV29-1 and TRBJ2-5; the D call may be TRBD1 or TRBD2 (5 bases each). The CDR3 runs 12 residues. Trimming removed 8 bases at V and 5 bases at J, with 15 bases between. The germline V gene has CDR1 SQVTM and CDR2 ANQGSEA. The CDR3 sequence: CSLDGAGETQYF. The CDR3 region has the DNA TGCAGCCTCGACGGGGCTGGGGAGACCCAGTACTTC. The full variable domain, rest sourced from reference TRBV29-1 and TRBJ2-5, is SAVISQKPSRDICQRGTSLTIQCQVDSQVTMMFWYRQQPGQSLTLIATANQGSEATYESGFVIDKFPISRPNLTFSTLTVSNMSPEDSSIYLCSLDGAGETQYFGPGTRLLVL.

The gene calls are TRBV4-2 and TRBJ1-2; 8 nucleotides align to TRBD1. The CDR3 totals 14 residues. In germline, CDR1 is LGHNA, CDR2 YNFKEQ. Trimming took 5 bases from V and 7 from J; bases not matched to a gene: 9. CDR3 in amino acids: CASSYGQGASGYTF. CDR3 coding DNA: TGTGCCAGCAGCTATGGGCAGGGGGCCTCTGGCTACACCTTC.

The chain carries TRBV21-1 and TRBJ2-5; the table's D gene call, TRBD1, was not cross checked with the DNA. TRBV21-1 is deemed a pseudogene. The CDR3 contains 17 residues. CDR3 residues: CASSKGVGDSPPVAQYF. Here the CDR3 DNA reads TGTGCCAGCAGCAAAGGGGTAGGGGACAGCCCACCGGTAGCCCAGTACTTC.

The chain recombines TRBV25-1 with TRBJ1-2; D gene ambiguous. Germline values: CDR1 MGHDK, CDR2 SYGVNS. The length of the CDR3 is 13 residues. V was clipped by 5 bases and J by 8 bases, with 15 bases between them. This CDR3 is CASSPTEYSGYTF. In DNA form, the CDR3 reads TGTGCCAGCAGTCCCACGGAGTACAGCGGCTACACCTTC.

The rearrangement joins TRBV7-6 to TRBJ2-1, with D perhaps matching TRBD2 (6 bases). The CDR3 runs to 13 residues. The V and J ends lost 2 bases and 6 bases respectively, with 8 bases between them. Germline V lookup: CDR1 SGHVS, CDR2 FNYEAQ. The CDR3 region has the DNA TGTGCCAGCAGCTTAAGGGAGGCCAATGAGCAGTTCTTC. Residues: CASSLREANEQFF.

This clone was detected only a few times. This chain uses TRBV2 with TRBJ2-5, with 12 bases aligning to TRBD2. With V trimmed by 4 bases and J by 5 bases, 5 bases remained unmatched. The germline V gene encodes CDR1 SNHLY and CDR2 FYNNEI. CDR3 length: 15 amino acids. For the CDR3, the DNA is TGTGCCAGCAGTGGACTAGCGGGAGATGGGGAGACCCAGTACTTC. Translating it yields CASSGLAGDGETQYF.

The CDR3 reads CASSSQPTVKGEQYF. The CDR3 DNA follows: TGTGCCAGCAGCTCCCAACCGACCGTAAAGGGGGAGCAGTACTTC. The chain employs TRBV7-2 and TRBJ2-7; a possible D gene is TRBD1 (5 bases). Per the germline V gene, CDR1 is SGHTA and CDR2 is FQGNSA. The ends were cut back, 4 bases at V and 7 bases at J, with 20 bases in the middle. This CDR3 is built from 15 residues.

This clone was detected a few times. Other nucleotide sequences in the sample specify the same CDR3. This CDR3 reads CATSRVAEKLFF. The CDR3 bases are TGTGCCACCAGCAGAGTGGCTGAAAAACTGTTTTTT. The chain uses TRBV15 and TRBJ1-4; D gene uncertain. V lost 1 base and J lost 7, with 4 bases in between. The germline CDR1 and CDR2 sequences are LNHNV and YYDKDF (reference sequence). The CDR3 is 12 amino acids. The variable domain in full, with the rest retrieved from reference TRBV15 and TRBJ1-4, is DAMVIQNPRYQVTQFGKPVTLSCSQTLNHNVMYWYQQKSSQAPKLLFHYYDKDFNNEADTPDNFQSRRPNTSFCFLDIRSPGLGDTAMYLCATSRVAEKLFFGSGTQLSVL.

This clone was counted a few times. The DNA of the CDR3 is TGTGCCTGGATCGTCGTGGGCGGGAACACTGAAGCTTTCTTT. As protein: CAWIVVGGNTEAFF. This chain uses TRBV30 with TRBJ1-1; D remains ambiguous. The germline CDR1 and CDR2 sequences are GTSNPN and SVGIG (reference sequence). The CDR3 is made up of 14 amino acids. The V gene lost 4 bases and the J gene lost 1 base, with 13 bases spanning the gap.

This chain links TRBV5-4 with TRBJ2-1; 8 positions agree with TRBD1. CDR1 SGHNT and CDR2 YYREEE come from the germline V gene (reference sequence). The CDR3 length is 16 residues. V shed 4 bases, J shed 4 bases, and the junction held 10 bases outside the gene matches. CDR3: CASSQPGTGFYNEQFF. In DNA form, the CDR3 reads TGTGCCAGCAGCCAACCCGGGACAGGATTTTACAATGAGCAGTTCTTC. The full variable domain, completed using reference TRBV5-4 and TRBJ2-1, is ETGVTQSPTHLIKTRGQQVTLRCSSQSGHNTVSWYQQALGQGPQFIFQYYREEENGRGNFPPRFSGLQFPNYSSELNVNALELDDSALYLCASSQPGTGFYNEQFFGPGTRLTVL.

This chain joins TRBV25-1 and TRBJ1-2; no clear D gene. V gave up 4 bases and J gave up 8 bases, with 11 bases separating them. This CDR3 is built from 12 residues. From germline, CDR1 is MGHDK and CDR2 SYGVNS. CDR3 coding DNA: TGTGCCAGCAGTGGACGCCCGGGAGGCTACACCTTC. This sequence encodes CASSGRPGGYTF.

Only a few counts were recorded for this clone. The V gene is TRBV29-1, the J gene TRBJ1-2; 10 bases fit TRBD1. Unmatched junction bases numbered 2, after V lost 4 bases and J lost 6 bases. Germline V CDR1 and CDR2: SQVTM, ANQGSEA. The CDR3 extends over 12 amino acids. As DNA, the CDR3 is TGCAGCGTTGCGGGACAGGGGAATGGCTACACCTTC. Protein sequence: CSVAGQGNGYTF.

The chain employs TRBV30 and TRBJ2-2, with 12 bases identical to TRBD2. V lost 7 bases, J lost 3 bases, and 3 bases stayed unmatched. CDR1 GTSNPN and CDR2 SVGIG come from the germline V gene (reference sequence). The CDR3 has 14 residues. The DNA of the CDR3 is TGTGCCTACCGACTAGCGGGAGACACCGGGGAGCTGTTTTTT. Amino acids: CAYRLAGDTGELFF.

This clone was counted only a few times. V usage is TRBV25-1 and J usage is TRBJ2-3; maybe TRBD1 (5 bases). CDR1 and CDR2 from the germline V gene are MGHDK and SYGVNS. CDR3 length: 12 residues. V gave up 0 bases and J gave up 9 bases, with 7 bases separating them. The CDR3 nucleotides read TGTGCCAGCAGTGAATATCAGGGCACGCAGTATTTT. Its protein product is CASSEYQGTQYF.

The chain links TRBV7-9 to TRBJ1-1; D is unclear. The CDR3 runs to 16 residues. V dropped 3 bases and J dropped 0 bases, with 14 bases sitting between them. Germline lookup yields CDR1 SEHNR and CDR2 FQNEAQ (reference sequence). The CDR3 region is CASSFGMGLVNTEAFF. The CDR3 nucleotides read TGTGCCAGCAGCTTCGGGATGGGTTTGGTGAACACTGAAGCTTTCTTT.

In its sample, this clone was seen a few times. V is TRBV9 and J is TRBJ2-5, with unresolved D. The J call is in doubt because the DNA end fits TRBJ2-7 better. The germline gives CDR1 SGDLS, CDR2 YYNGEE. This CDR3 contains 14 residues. The CDR3 sequence: CASSVDGRSYEQYF. The CDR3 DNA reads as TGTGCCAGCAGCGTCGACGGACGCTCCTACGAGCAGTACTTC.